The next 4 T cell receptor beta chains were all read from a single sample in a study of blood T cell repertoires in COVID-19. Here immunoSEQ multiplex PCR was the method, and the copy in TCRdb shows in-frame clones only, minus some. The table records about 400,000 clones, around nine tenths of them present only once. Sequenced input: PBMCs or T cells enriched from blood (not recorded which). The source is a woman between 50 and 59 years old who had recovered from COVID-19.

CDR3 loop: CASSLLDTGELFF. The CDR3 DNA sequence: TGTGCCAGCAGCCTACTTGACACCGGGGAGCTGTTTTTT. The V and J genes are TRBV28 and TRBJ2-2; D not resolved. The CDR3 is made up of 13 amino acids. From germline, CDR1 is MDHEN and CDR2 SYDVKM. V was shortened by 6 bases and J by 3 bases, with 8 bases between the two germline ends.

The chain employs TRBV6-5 and TRBJ1-1, with D unclear. The CDR3 covers 15 residues. V dropped 6 bases and J dropped 0 bases, with 14 bases sitting between them. CDR1 is MNHEY, CDR2 SVGAGI, per germline. CDR3 DNA: TGTGCCAGCAGAGATAGTGGGCTATTGAACACTGAAGCTTTCTTT. This codes for CASRDSGLLNTEAFF.

This sequence joins TRBV18 and TRBJ2-1; D not resolved. Germline assignment: CDR1 KGHSH and CDR2 LQKENI. The CDR3 runs to 14 residues. V was pared by 3 bases and J by 7 bases, with 13 bases between. The CDR3 region has the DNA TGTGCCAGCTCACCGTCCGGCGCTAGGAATGAGCAGTTCTTC. Its protein is CASSPSGARNEQFF.

V and J are TRBV14 and TRBJ1-5, with TRBD1 matching 7 bases. Germline CDR1 is SGHDN and CDR2 is FVKESK. The junction had 23 bases not matched to a gene; V was cut back by 8 bases and J by 1 base. CDR3 length equals 20 residues. The CDR3 DNA reads TGTGCCAGCGGAAAAACCGAGGGGGCAGGGGGAAAGTCCAGCAATCAGCCCCAGCATTTT. Translating it yields CASGKTEGAGGKSSNQPQHF.